These 8 T cell receptor beta chains were sequenced from one sample in a study of PD-1 blockade in classical Hodgkin lymphoma. Time point of the sample: cycle 4 day 1 (C4D1), after less than 7 weeks of nivolumab. Each patient relapsed following autologous stem cell transplantation, and prior brentuximab vedotin exposure differed. Using magnetic negative selection, the CD4+ T cells were separated out of thawed PBMCs. Only in-frame clones appear in the TCRdb table, and some are missing; sequencing was by immunoSEQ multiplex PCR. The data show 10,000 to 15,000 clones, roughly 80% seen once. The material sequenced was CD4+ T cells from blood, taken before the fourth cycle of nivolumab. These receptors all stem from a human donor with classical Hodgkin lymphoma.

The chain joins TRBV2 to TRBJ1-6; D is undetermined. The germline CDR1 and CDR2 sequences are SNHLY and FYNNEI. With 7 bases removed from V and 7 bases from J, the gap between germline ends came to 11 bases. CDR3 length: 13 amino acids. CDR3 in amino acids: CASTQTRNSPLHF. CDR3 DNA: TGTGCCAGCACCCAAACCAGGAATTCACCCCTCCACTTT.

The J gene is TRBJ2-6, the V gene TRBV10-3; D unclear. Germline assignment: CDR1 ENHRY and CDR2 SYGVKD. The CDR3 totals 17 residues. The ends were cut back, 5 bases at V and 0 bases at J, with 14 bases in the middle. As DNA, the CDR3 is TGTGCCATCAGTAAAGGTATGGGTTCCTCTGGGGCCAACGTCCTGACTTTC. Residues: CAISKGMGSSGANVLTF.

In nucleotides, the CDR3 is TGTGCCAGCACGCTAGGGGTCAGCACAGATACGCAGTATTTT. It yields the protein CASTLGVSTDTQYF. This chain connects TRBV7-9 to TRBJ2-3, with a possible D match to TRBD1 (5 bases). The V gene lost 7 bases and the J gene lost 0 bases, with 11 bases spanning the gap. Germline CDR1 and CDR2: SEHNR and FQNEAQ (reference sequence). The length of the CDR3 is 14 residues.

The V call is TRBV5-1, the J call TRBJ1-6; D is perhaps TRBD1 (5 bases). The CDR3 extends over 15 amino acids. Per germline, CDR1 SGHRS and CDR2 YFSETQ. Trimming removed 4 bases from V and 4 bases from J, with 12 bases in between. The CDR3 bases are TGCGCCAGCAGCCCGGGGACCGCTTATAATTCACCCCTCCACTTT. This gives the protein CASSPGTAYNSPLHF.

This chain uses TRBV18 with TRBJ1-2; 7 positions match TRBD1. Germline lookup yields CDR1 KGHSH and CDR2 LQKENI. V lost 3 bases and J lost 4; bases outside the gene matches: 8. The CDR3 has 15 residues. Here the CDR3 DNA reads TGTGCCAGCTCACCGAATCTGACAGGGTTCTATGGCTACACCTTC. The encoded protein is CASSPNLTGFYGYTF.

In DNA, the CDR3 is TGTGCCAGCAGCCAAGCTGGGTTAGAGACCCAGTACTTC. This sequence encodes CASSQAGLETQYF. This chain uses TRBV14 with TRBJ2-5; unclear D gene. There are 13 residues in the CDR3. The germline gives CDR1 SGHDN, CDR2 FVKESK. V lost 1 base and J 4 bases, leaving 7 bases between the germline ends.

V usage is TRBV5-4 and J usage is TRBJ2-5; a weak D match, TRBD1 (5 bases). This CDR3 contains 15 residues. CDR1 and CDR2 from the germline V gene are SGHNT and YYREEE (reference sequence). V lost 5 bases, J lost 3 bases, and 17 bases lay in between. The CDR3 bases are TGTGCCAGCAGGTGGCAGGGAAGAAAGGAAGAGACCCAGTACTTC. It specifies CASRWQGRKEETQYF.

This chain links TRBV7-2 with TRBJ2-1; possibly TRBD2 for D (6 bases). CDR1 and CDR2 from the germline V gene are SGHTA and FQGNSA. V lost 1 base and J 7 bases, leaving 11 bases between the germline ends. This CDR3 is 14 amino acids long. The CDR3 protein is CASSLELGRNEQFF. The DNA for the CDR3 is TGTGCCAGCAGCTTAGAACTAGGGAGGAATGAGCAGTTCTTC.